This TCR beta chain was profiled in a study of OX40 agonist ivuxolimab in advanced cancers. Looking at the study overall: Every 2 weeks, patients got intravenous ivuxolimab at one of six dose levels (0.01-10 mg/kg).

Concerning this clone: Its antigen is not identified.

Study results and limitations: CD8+ T cells (on average) carried more expanded clones than CD4+ T cells. CD4+ and CD8+ blood T cells expanded clonally by week 6 at 0.1 to 3.0 mg/kg.

CDR1 is ENHRY and CDR2 is SYGVKD in the germline V gene. The V and J ends lost 2 bases and 4 bases respectively, with 6 bases between them. CDR3 size: 13 residues. Sequenced by immunoSEQ multiplex PCR; TCRdb stores in-frame clones only, minus some. The table lists roughly 80,000 clones, approximately 84% of them singletons, with about 7% in the top ten. Excluded were patients having autoimmune disease history or systemic immunosuppression. This sequence originates from an adult with an advanced solid tumor such as melanoma, head and neck, liver or kidney cancer. The genes are TRBV10-3 and TRBJ1-5, with a weak D call TRBD1 (5 bases). Specimen: CD4+ or CD8+ T cells sorted from blood, collected in a trial of the OX40 agonist ivuxolimab. The chain's CDR3 is CAISEDSNQPQHF. CDR3 nucleotide sequence: TGTGCCATCAGTGAGGACAGTAATCAGCCCCAGCATTTT.